The clone carrying this T cell receptor beta chain was seen more than once but under ten times. Antigen specificity is unknown. The data stem from a study of T cells after yellow fever vaccination. Study observations and caveats: A minor fraction of clonotypes spanned both CD4 and CD8 compartments.

From the 5' RACE reads, TCRdb called clonotypes with MiXCR, one entry per CDR3 protein. The profile covers 350,000 to 450,000 distinct CDR3 sequences, with around 19% appearing a single time and roughly a sixth taken by the ten largest. The CDR3 runs 17 residues. V gave up 0 bases and J gave up 3 bases; unmatched junction bases: 9. Germline V gene sequence: CDR1 DFQATT, CDR2 SNEGSKA (reference sequence). The chain joins TRBV20-1 to TRBJ2-3; TRBD2 matches 10 bases. This receptor was identified in a man aged 18 to 29 who received the YFV17D yellow fever vaccine. Sample: PBMCs, taken before the yellow fever booster vaccination. CDR3 sequence (DNA): TGCAGTGCTAGAGATCAGGGTAGCGGGGGGCCAACAGATACGCAGTATTTT. Translating it yields CSARDQGSGGPTDTQYF.